This TCR beta chain was observed in a study of identical twins. General study findings and limits: Some out-of-frame alpha sequences were shared by twins, and these showed excess low generation probability. Conclusions relied on cross-sectional statistical analysis, not following the same donors.

This CDR3 contains 16 residues. Germline CDR1 LGHNT, CDR2 FRNRAP. V shed 0 bases and J shed 5 bases, with 13 bases lying between them. Turning to this clonotype: Its antigen is not identified.

Each CDR3 protein is one row after TCRdb ran MiXCR on the 5' RACE reads. The data contain about 700,000 distinct CDR3 sequences, roughly 8% of them singletons. These records were also assigned to another study, of yellow fever vaccine responses in identical twins.

This receptor was identified in a young woman in good health. The sequencing sample was made of PBMCs. The genes are TRBV12-5 and TRBJ2-2; D gene ambiguous. The CDR3 reads CASGLVLGQLTGELFF. For the CDR3, the DNA is TGTGCTAGTGGTTTGGTATTGGGTCAATTGACCGGGGAGCTGTTTTTT. Full variable domain (missing parts from reference TRBV12-5 and TRBJ2-2): DARVTQTPRHKVTEMGQEVTMRCQPILGHNTVFWYRQTMMQGLELLAYFRNRAPLDDSGMPKDRFSAEMPDATLATLKIQPSEPRDSAVYFCASGLVLGQLTGELFFGEGSRLTVL.